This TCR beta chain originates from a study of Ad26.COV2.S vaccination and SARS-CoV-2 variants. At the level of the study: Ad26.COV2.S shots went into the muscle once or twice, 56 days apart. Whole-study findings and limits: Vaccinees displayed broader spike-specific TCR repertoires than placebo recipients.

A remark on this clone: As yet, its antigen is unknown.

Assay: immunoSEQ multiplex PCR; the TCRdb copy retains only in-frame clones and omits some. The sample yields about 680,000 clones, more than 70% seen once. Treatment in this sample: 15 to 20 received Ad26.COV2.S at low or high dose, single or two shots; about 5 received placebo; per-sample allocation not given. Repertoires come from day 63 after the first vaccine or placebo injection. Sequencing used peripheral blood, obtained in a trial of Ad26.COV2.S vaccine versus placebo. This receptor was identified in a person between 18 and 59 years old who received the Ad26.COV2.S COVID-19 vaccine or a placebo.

For the CDR3, the DNA is TGTGCCAGCAGTCCCGACAGAAACTATGGCTACACCTTC. Its translation is CASSPDRNYGYTF. The chain is built from TRBV2 and TRBJ1-2; maybe TRBD1 (5 bases). In germline, CDR1 is SNHLY, CDR2 FYNNEI. V was cut by 5 bases and J by 2 bases, with 9 bases left in between. The CDR3 has 13 residues.